Included here is one T cell receptor beta chain sequence, with context. Its antigen is as yet unknown. CDR1 is SGHNT and CDR2 is YYREEE in the germline V gene (reference sequence). V gave up 1 base and J gave up 2 bases; unmatched junction bases: 4. CDR3 length equals 16 residues. TCRdb keeps only in-frame clones here, not all; method: immunoSEQ multiplex PCR. The sample includes hundreds of thousands of clones, around nine tenths of them seen just once. This sample stems from a study of Ad26.COV2.S vaccination and SARS-CoV-2 variants. Turning to the study itself: Donor participated within the Ad26.COV2.S arm of the COV1001 trial. Participants got Ad26.COV2.S intramuscularly, once or twice 56 days apart.

Documented treatment: over 15 received Ad26.COV2.S at low or high dose, single or two shots; about 5 received placebo; per-sample allocation not given. Samples came from day 63 after the first vaccine or placebo injection. Findings and limits, study-wide: Breadth, reportedly substantial, characterized the spike-specific CD8+ and CD4+ T cell responses after vaccination. Measurement of non-spike TCR breadth gave similar results in vaccine and placebo recipients.

The chain has TRBV5-4 and TRBJ2-3, with 10 bases that match TRBD2. Sequencing used peripheral blood, obtained in a trial of Ad26.COV2.S vaccine versus placebo. This clonotype was obtained from a person between 18 and 65 years old who received the Ad26.COV2.S COVID-19 vaccine or a placebo. CDR3 protein: CASSLKLAGPTDTQYF. In nucleotides, the CDR3 is TGTGCCAGCAGCTTGAAACTAGCGGGGCCCACAGATACGCAGTATTTT.